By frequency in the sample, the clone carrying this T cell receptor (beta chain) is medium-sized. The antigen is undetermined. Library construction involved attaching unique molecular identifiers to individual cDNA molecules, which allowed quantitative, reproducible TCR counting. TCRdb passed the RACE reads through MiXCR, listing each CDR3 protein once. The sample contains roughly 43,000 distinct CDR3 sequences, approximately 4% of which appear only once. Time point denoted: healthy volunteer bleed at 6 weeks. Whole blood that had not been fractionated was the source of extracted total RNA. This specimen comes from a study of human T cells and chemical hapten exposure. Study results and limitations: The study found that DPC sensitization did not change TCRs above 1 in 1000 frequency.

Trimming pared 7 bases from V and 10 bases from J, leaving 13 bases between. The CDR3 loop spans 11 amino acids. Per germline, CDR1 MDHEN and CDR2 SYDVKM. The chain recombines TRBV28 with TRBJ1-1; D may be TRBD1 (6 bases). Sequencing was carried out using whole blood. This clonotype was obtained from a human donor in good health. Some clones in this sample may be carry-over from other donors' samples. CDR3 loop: CASTVTGIAFF. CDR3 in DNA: TGTGCCAGCACCGTTACAGGGATAGCTTTCTTT.